This T cell receptor beta chain was sequenced during a study of shared clonotypes between healthy human individuals. Data came from immunoSEQ multiplex PCR; TCRdb stores just in-frame clones and leaves some out. The profile covers a few hundred thousand clones, with approximately 97% appearing a single time and about 0.06% taken by the ten largest. The CDR3 has 19 amino acids. CDR1 SEHNR and CDR2 FQNEAQ come from the germline V gene (reference sequence). The ends were cut back, 1 base at V and 1 base at J, with 22 bases in the middle. The chain joins TRBV7-9 to TRBJ1-2; tentative D call: TRBD1 (6 bases). Sequenced sample: naive CD4+ T cells sorted from blood. Described subset: CD45RA+ positively selected. The TCR comes from a woman in her twenties or thirties in good health. CDR3 coding DNA: TGTGCCAGCAGCTTAGAAGGGGGACGGGGACCAGGCCGTAACTATGGCTACACCTTC. This codes for CASSLEGGRGPGRNYGYTF.